This passage covers 31 T cell receptor beta chains from one sample sequenced in a study of immune evolution from preneoplasia to lung adenocarcinoma. Assay used: immunoSEQ multiplex PCR; TCRdb lists only in-frame clones, some missing. Altogether some 5,600 clones are present, around three quarters being singletons, with the ten largest covering 9% to 10%. Source material: FFPE lung adenocarcinoma in situ tissue. Receptors originate from a person between 55 and 80 years old with lung adenocarcinoma.

This chain connects TRBV9 to TRBJ1-2; D remains unclear. The V gene lost 4 bases and the J gene lost 0 bases, with 7 bases spanning the gap. CDR3 length: 13 residues. Germline V gene lookup returns CDR1 SGDLS and CDR2 YYNGEE. The CDR3 loop reads CASSPTSNYGYTF. CDR3 nucleotides: TGTGCCAGCAGCCCTACATCTAACTATGGCTACACCTTC.

Only a few counts were recorded for this clone. The gene calls are TRBV11-2 and TRBJ2-7; 9 nucleotides align to TRBD1. V was clipped by 1 base and J by 4 bases; unmatched bases: 5. Germline loops: CDR1 SGHAT, CDR2 FQNNGV. This CDR3 is built from 15 residues. The CDR3 here is CASSLAPGTGYEQYF. CDR3 in DNA: TGTGCCAGCAGCTTAGCTCCCGGGACAGGGTACGAGCAGTACTTC.

The genes are TRBV6-5 and TRBJ2-3; the match to TRBD1 covers 7 bases. This CDR3 comprises 15 residues. Germline assignment: CDR1 MNHEY and CDR2 SVGAGI. Germline trimming cut 7 bases from V and 2 bases from J; bases unmatched to any gene: 9. This CDR3 reads CASIGDRAITDTQYF. The CDR3 coding sequence is TGTGCCAGCATCGGTGACAGGGCGATCACAGATACGCAGTATTTT.

The genes are TRBV28 and TRBJ2-4, with a weak D call TRBD1 (5 bases). V shed 2 bases and J shed 6 bases, with 5 bases lying between them. The V gene's germline CDR1 is MDHEN and CDR2 SYDVKM. The CDR3 totals 12 residues. CDR3 sequence (DNA): TGTGCCAGCAGTTTACAGGGAAACATTCAGTACTTC. This codes for CASSLQGNIQYF.

The chain joins TRBV6-1 to TRBJ1-1; D is possibly TRBD1 (5 bases). Germline V gene data show CDR1 as MNHNS and CDR2 as SASEGT. The CDR3 covers 15 residues. The V and J ends lost 7 bases and 3 bases respectively, with 18 bases between them. For the CDR3, the DNA is TGTGCCAGCATCAGAATGGGGGGGGTAGACACTGAAGCTTTCTTT. Protein: CASIRMGGVDTEAFF.

This rearrangement joins TRBV11-1 to TRBJ2-7; D may be TRBD1 or TRBD2 (6 bases each). V was trimmed by 6 bases and J by 2 bases, leaving 17 bases between them. This CDR3 is 15 amino acids long. Germline CDR1 reads SGHAT; CDR2 reads FQDESV (reference sequence). This chain's CDR3 is CASSLEGGGPYEQYF. The CDR3 coding sequence is TGTGCCAGCAGTCTCGAGGGGGGCGGACCCTACGAGCAGTACTTC. Combining the CDR3 with reference TRBV11-1 and TRBJ2-7 gives the whole variable domain EAEVAQSPRYKITEKSQAVAFWCDPISGHATLYWYRQILGQGPELLVQFQDESVVDDSQLPKDRFSAERLKGVDSTLKIQPAELGDSAMYLCASSLEGGGPYEQYFGPGTRLTVT.

The chain carries TRBV6-5 and TRBJ1-1; TRBD1 agrees at 9 bases. CDR3 size: 14 residues. V was pared by 6 bases and J by 3 bases, with 5 bases of the junction left unmatched. CDR1 is MNHEY and CDR2 is SVGAGI in the germline V gene. CDR3 DNA sequence: TGTGCCAGCAGAACCGGGACAGGGTACACTGAAGCTTTCTTT. This translates into CASRTGTGYTEAFF.

The chain recombines TRBV7-2 with TRBJ2-1; D possibly corresponds to TRBD2 (6 bases). Germline V gene sequence: CDR1 SGHTA, CDR2 FQGNSA. The CDR3 totals 17 residues. Trimming stripped 2 bases from V and 6 bases from J, with 20 bases between. CDR3 loop: CASSLLGPTGGPNEQFF. Written as DNA, the CDR3 is TGTGCCAGCAGCTTACTTGGCCCCACCGGGGGACCCAATGAGCAGTTCTTC.

V gene TRBV15 combines with J gene TRBJ2-4, with TRBD1 matching over 10 bases. With 1 base clipped from V and 0 bases from J, the junction kept 6 bases outside the gene matches. Germline CDR1 is LNHNV and CDR2 is YYDKDF (reference sequence). CDR3 length equals 18 residues. CDR3 region: CATSRGGTGVLAKNIQYF. The DNA for the CDR3 is TGTGCCACCAGCAGAGGAGGGACAGGGGTTTTAGCCAAAAACATTCAGTACTTC.

The rearrangement joins TRBV4-3 to TRBJ2-1, with D tentatively TRBD2 (6 bases). With 0 bases removed from V and 12 bases from J, the gap between germline ends came to 18 bases. The CDR3 loop spans 15 amino acids. Germline CDR1 is LGHNA and CDR2 is YSLEER. CDR3: CASSQDRGGSRGQFF. The CDR3 DNA sequence: TGCGCCAGCAGCCAAGATCGTGGAGGGTCGAGGGGGCAGTTCTTC.

The chain recombines TRBV5-5 with TRBJ2-1; TRBD1 matches 10 bases. The trim removed 4 bases at V and 9 bases at J, leaving 10 bases unmatched. Germline CDR1 and CDR2: SGHKS and YYEKEE (reference sequence). CDR3 length equals 15 residues. The DNA of the CDR3 is TGTGCCAGCAGCCCGAGGCACGGGACAGGGGCTGAGCAGTTCTTC. The encoded protein is CASSPRHGTGAEQFF.

The chain employs TRBV28 and TRBJ1-2, with D possibly matching TRBD1 (5 bases). The CDR3 is made up of 12 amino acids. The germline gives CDR1 MDHEN, CDR2 SYDVKM. The V and J ends lost 4 bases and 8 bases respectively, with 11 bases between them. This CDR3 is CASSSGPGGYTF. The CDR3 bases are TGTGCCAGCAGTTCGGGACCGGGCGGCTACACCTTC.

The chain uses TRBV7-8 and TRBJ1-2; possible D gene TRBD1, 6 bases. V was pared by 5 bases and J by 7 bases, with 17 bases between. The CDR3 is made up of 14 amino acids. The germline CDR1 and CDR2 sequences are SGHVS and FQNEAQ. CDR3 loop: CASSLSARGAGYTF. CDR3 bases: TGTGCCAGCAGCCTCTCTGCCAGGGGCGCTGGCTACACCTTC.

The chain links TRBV19 to TRBJ1-2; D is unclear. The CDR3 length is 13 residues. CDR1 is LNHDA, CDR2 SQIVND, per germline (reference sequence). Trimming removed 9 bases at V and 0 bases at J, with 11 bases between. In DNA, the CDR3 is TGTGCCAGCACCACCAGCACTAACTATGGCTACACCTTC. It codes for CASTTSTNYGYTF.

This clone was observed a handful of times. The chain joins TRBV28 to TRBJ2-7, with 12 bases matching TRBD2. The CDR3 is 13 residues long. V shed 6 bases and J 7 bases; nucleotides not matched to a gene: 4. Germline V gives CDR1 MDHEN, CDR2 SYDVKM. The CDR3 DNA follows: TGTGCCAGCAGGACTAGCGGGGGTAAAGAGCAGTACTTC. Its protein is CASRTSGGKEQYF.

V usage is TRBV6-5 and J usage is TRBJ2-7; D is perhaps TRBD1 (6 bases). Germline CDR1 and CDR2: MNHEY and SVGAGI. V gave up 5 bases and J gave up 3 bases, with 11 bases separating them. The CDR3 length is 13 residues. CDR3 amino acids: CASSPQTGYEQYF. The CDR3 DNA sequence: TGTGCCAGCAGTCCACAGACAGGCTACGAGCAGTACTTC.

The chain carries TRBV11-2 and TRBJ2-7; D is undetermined. V was clipped by 5 bases and J by 6 bases, with 11 bases between them. The CDR3 extends over 12 amino acids. Germline V gene sequence: CDR1 SGHAT, CDR2 FQNNGV. The CDR3 DNA sequence: TGTGCCAGCAGCCAAGTTCTAGGCGAGCAGTACTTC. Amino acid sequence: CASSQVLGEQYF.

This chain uses TRBV11-2 with TRBJ2-5; 8 bases map to TRBD1. There are 15 residues in the CDR3. V was clipped by 2 bases and J by 5 bases; unmatched bases: 7. Germline V lookup: CDR1 SGHAT, CDR2 FQNNGV. The CDR3 sequence: CASSLSPGGWETQYF. For the CDR3, the DNA is TGTGCCAGCAGCTTATCGCCAGGGGGCTGGGAGACCCAGTACTTC.

The chain recombines TRBV13 with TRBJ1-2; D is perhaps TRBD1 (6 bases). This CDR3 contains 15 residues. V lost 3 bases and J lost 3, with 14 bases in between. CDR1 and CDR2 from the germline V gene are PRHDT and FYEKMQ (reference sequence). In DNA, the CDR3 is TGTGCCAGCAGCTTCCTCGGGGGGCGCGACTATGGCTACACCTTC. Translated, it gives CASSFLGGRDYGYTF.

This chain connects TRBV5-1 to TRBJ1-6; 8 nucleotides line up with TRBD1. The ends lost 5 bases at V and 7 bases at J; junction bases unmatched: 5. Germline CDR1 is SGHRS and CDR2 is YFSETQ. This CDR3 has 14 amino acids. CDR3 loop: CASRRGQENSPLHF. DNA for the CDR3: TGCGCCAGCAGGCGGGGACAGGAGAATTCACCCCTCCACTTT.

The gene calls are TRBV11-2 and TRBJ2-7; TRBD1 matches at 8 bases. This CDR3 spans 15 amino acids. With V trimmed by 5 bases and J by 1 base, 7 bases remained unmatched. Germline CDR1 and CDR2: SGHAT and FQNNGV. CDR3 coding DNA: TGTGCCAGCAGCCACGGGACAGGAGGGTCCTACGAGCAGTACTTC. Protein product: CASSHGTGGSYEQYF.

The V and J genes are TRBV2 and TRBJ1-6; D gene uncertain. V dropped 2 bases and J dropped 9 bases, with 2 bases sitting between them. Germline CDR1 SNHLY, CDR2 FYNNEI. The CDR3 totals 11 residues. The CDR3 DNA is TGTGCCAGCAGTGAAACTTCACCCCTCCACTTT. Translating gives CASSETSPLHF. Combining the CDR3 with reference TRBV2 and TRBJ1-6 gives the whole variable domain EPEVTQTPSHQVTQMGQEVILRCVPISNHLYFYWYRQILGQKVEFLVSFYNNEISEKSEIFDDQFSVERPDGSNFTLKIRSTKLEDSAMYFCASSETSPLHFGNGTRLTVT.

This sequence joins TRBV4-2 and TRBJ2-2, with 10 positions matching TRBD2. The CDR3 has 15 residues. With 2 bases clipped from V and 3 bases from J, the junction kept 0 bases outside the gene matches. Germline V gene sequence: CDR1 LGHNA, CDR2 YNFKEQ. CDR3 protein: CASSQLAGDTGELFF. DNA of the CDR3: TGTGCCAGCAGCCAACTAGCGGGGGACACCGGGGAGCTGTTTTTT.

The chain employs TRBV30 and TRBJ2-3; D is unclear. The CDR3 extends over 12 amino acids. CDR1 and CDR2 (germline): GTSNPN, SVGIG (reference sequence). The V gene lost 0 bases and the J gene lost 3 bases, with 4 bases spanning the gap. The CDR3 sequence is CAWSVGTDTQYF. The DNA of the CDR3 is TGTGCCTGGAGTGTGGGAACAGATACGCAGTATTTT.

This clone came up once. This sample includes further DNA sequences coding for the same CDR3. V is TRBV30 and J is TRBJ2-1; D is perhaps TRBD2 (5 bases). The CDR3 has 15 residues. V lost 2 bases to trimming and J lost 4 bases, with 15 bases between them. CDR1 and CDR2 from the germline V gene are GTSNPN and SVGIG (reference sequence). CDR3: CAWSLGDSSYNEQFF. In DNA form, the CDR3 reads TGTGCCTGGAGTCTCGGGGATAGCTCTTACAATGAGCAGTTCTTC. The full variable domain, its missing parts supplied by reference TRBV30 and TRBJ2-1, is SQTIHQWPATLVQPVGSPLSLECTVEGTSNPNLYWYRQAAGRGLQLLFYSVGIGQISSEVPQNLSASRPQDRQFILSSKKLLLSDSGFYLCAWSLGDSSYNEQFFGPGTRLTVL.

This clone was observed a handful of times. The chain joins TRBV4-1 to TRBJ2-7; perhaps TRBD2 as D (5 bases). The germline CDR1 and CDR2 sequences are MGHRA and YSYEKL. CDR3 length: 15 residues. V lost 4 bases and J lost 6, with 19 bases in between. The CDR3 region has the DNA TGCGCCAGCAGCCCCAAGGACGGGGTGTCGGGCGAGCAGTACTTC. This gives the protein CASSPKDGVSGEQYF.

In this sample, this clone turned up once. The rearrangement joins TRBV7-8 to TRBJ2-7; TRBD1 agrees at 11 bases. Germline CDR1 SGHVS, CDR2 FQNEAQ. This CDR3 spans 14 amino acids. The J segment lost 7 bases and the V segment lost 5 bases, leaving 7 bases of the junction unmatched. CDR3 nucleotide sequence: TGTGCCAGCAGCAAGGACAGGGGGCAGGGGGAGCAGTACTTC. Amino acids: CASSKDRGQGEQYF.

The chain couples TRBV28 to TRBJ1-5; 8 bases match TRBD1. Germline CDR1 MDHEN, CDR2 SYDVKM. The CDR3 length is 14 residues. J lost 5 bases, V lost 5 bases, and 5 bases had no gene match. The CDR3 here is CASSEDRADQPQHF. Here the CDR3 DNA reads TGTGCCAGCAGTGAGGACAGGGCAGATCAGCCCCAGCATTTT.

The J gene is TRBJ2-4, the V gene TRBV5-4, with 7 bases fitting TRBD2. In germline, CDR1 is SGHNT, CDR2 YYREEE (reference sequence). Losses at the gene ends were 3 bases for V and 0 bases for J; bases not matched to a gene: 9. The CDR3 has 17 residues. The CDR3 sequence: CASSSGGGVKAKNIQYF. The CDR3 nucleotides read TGTGCCAGCAGCTCGGGCGGGGGTGTAAAAGCCAAAAACATTCAGTACTTC.

The genes are TRBV11-2 and TRBJ2-1; 9 positions match TRBD1. Germline V CDR1 and CDR2: SGHAT, FQNNGV. The CDR3 loop spans 15 amino acids. J lost 5 bases, V lost 6 bases, and 8 bases had no gene match. The CDR3 sequence is CASRGDRGANNEQFF. The CDR3 DNA follows: TGTGCCAGCAGAGGTGACAGGGGGGCAAACAATGAGCAGTTCTTC.

The chain has TRBV28 and TRBJ2-7; D unresolved. This CDR3 comprises 12 residues. Trimming stripped 5 bases from V and 6 bases from J, with 11 bases between. The germline gives CDR1 MDHEN, CDR2 SYDVKM. The chain's CDR3 is CASSAVLPEQYF. The CDR3 nucleotides are TGTGCCAGCAGTGCCGTCCTGCCCGAGCAGTACTTC.